This T cell receptor (beta chain) was recorded in a study of blood T cell repertoires in COVID-19. Study overall: PBMCs, B-cell-depleted T cells, or T cells were the source of the cDNA or gDNA that made up the material.

The V segment lost 6 bases and the J segment 1 base; nucleotides outside the gene matches: 2. The CDR3 runs 14 residues. Germline CDR1 and CDR2: KGHDR and SFDVKD. Assay: immunoSEQ multiplex PCR; the TCRdb copy retains only in-frame clones and omits some. This repertoire shows about 210,000 clones, 85% found once; its top ten account for 5% to 6.5%. The sequenced sample was peripheral blood. V gene TRBV24-1 combines with J gene TRBJ1-5, with 7 bases that match TRBD1. This clonotype originated in a man aged 45 to 65 with COVID-19, enrolled during active disease. The chain's CDR3 is CATSRGLSNQPQHF. CDR3 sequence (DNA): TGTGCCACCAGTAGGGGGCTGAGCAATCAGCCCCAGCATTTT.